Listed below are T cell receptor beta chains from one sample, sequenced in a study of T cells in Graves' hyperthyroidism and ophthalmopathy. TCRdb reanalysed the multiplex PCR reads using MiXCR and keeps one entry per CDR3 protein. The sample includes some 560,000 distinct CDR3 sequences, around a sixth seen only once; the top ten take under 8%. The sample was blood. The receptors here all came from a woman in her 30s with Graves' hyperthyroidism. The CDR3 runs from the conserved cysteine through the conserved F or W.

J gene,V gene,CDR3 protein
TRBJ2-3,TRBV11-2,CASSLFLAGGDTQYF
TRBJ2-1,TRBV20-1,CSAREIFRVAEAGNEQFF
TRBJ2-7,TRBV11-2,CAGSYWTGCYEQYF
TRBJ2-7,TRBV28,CASSPSRGLAGGPYEQYF
TRBJ2-1,TRBV7-9,CASSRSGSGSLAEQFF
TRBJ1-2,TRBV7-2,CASSWDRVRYGYTF
TRBJ1-4,TRBV25-1,CASSEFPGPPKLFF
TRBJ2-2,TRBV30,CAADRVSTGELFF
TRBJ1-6,TRBV30,CAWSVDGGSPLHF
TRBJ2-3,TRBV20-1,CSASTSGTFNTDTQYF
TRBJ2-5,TRBV7-7,CASSLNPGNQETQYF
TRBJ2-1,TRBV7-2,CASSLMVSEGNEQFF
TRBJ1-4,TRBV7-2,CASSSPPGQDEKLFF
TRBJ2-1,TRBV5-1,CASSLVQVYNEQFF
TRBJ2-7,TRBV20-1,CSHTRENEQYF
TRBJ1-2,TRBV7-3,CASSLPGGSGYTF
TRBJ2-7,TRBV7-2,CASSRDREAYERYF
TRBJ1-1,TRBV7-9,CASSSDSPVNTEAFF
TRBJ2-7,TRBV4-1,CASSQDNRDFNEQYF
TRBJ2-1,TRBV7-2,CASSWRTSGRASYNEQFF
TRBJ2-1,TRBV29-1,CSVAMTASYNEQFF
TRBJ2-4,TRBV10-3,CAISHGDVAKNIQYF
TRBJ2-1,TRBV20-1,CSARTSETYNEQFF
TRBJ2-1,TRBV13,CASSLRLAGEGGDEQFF
TRBJ1-2,TRBV9,CASSEGGGNYGYTF
TRBJ2-7,TRBV6-9,CATTPKAPEQYF
TRBJ2-2,TRBV28,CASSLLSGELFF
TRBJ1-1,TRBV12-3/TRBV12-4,CASSSHSGSAEAFF
TRBJ2-3,TRBV7-9,CASSLAGDWTDTQYF
TRBJ1-1,TRBV18,CASSPGENTEAFF
TRBJ1-2,TRBV15,CATGQRTGLGYTF
TRBJ1-1,TRBV5-1,CASTHRSGRANTEAFF
TRBJ2-2,TRBV6-1,CASRRDSTWAGELFF
TRBJ2-5,TRBV7-2,CASSLRADMYQETQYF
TRBJ1-2,TRBV18,CASSPEGSHGYTF
TRBJ1-3,TRBV12-3/TRBV12-4,CASIQGGAGNTIYF
TRBJ2-1,TRBV7-9,CASSLRASGHNEQFF
TRBJ1-2,TRBV6-1,CASSYRQGEANYGYTF
TRBJ2-2,TRBV24-1,CATSDRDGANTGELFF
TRBJ1-5,TRBV10-3,CAAGLSPGDNQPQHF
TRBJ1-1,TRBV30,CAVEAGSTDTEAFF
TRBJ2-1,TRBV20-1,CSASNDEQFF
TRBJ1-5,TRBV6-5,CASSYSSTLDRANQPQHF
TRBJ1-1,TRBV27,CASSPTETIKAFF
TRBJ2-1,TRBV6-4,CASRQQGSTGPQGEQFF
TRBJ2-3,TRBV2,CASRGLGVALRDTQYF
TRBJ2-2,TRBV3-1,CASSLSSVTGELFF
TRBJ2-7,TRBV11-2,CASSLGQGARYEQYF
TRBJ1-6,TRBV2,CASSEDGGALNSPLHF
TRBJ2-5,TRBV18,CASSPVPTRDQETQYF
TRBJ1-1,TRBV30,CAWSQGLGTEAFF
TRBJ2-7,TRBV5-1,CASSLETGQDEQYF
TRBJ2-1,TRBV7-9,CASGRTSGSHEQFF
TRBJ1-1,TRBV28,CASSFVAVMNTEAFF
TRBJ1-2,TRBV18,CASSPTSLGKGSRGYTF
TRBJ2-3,TRBV7-3,CASSFRGRDSPTDTQYF
TRBJ2-5,TRBV20-1,CSGLTRETQYF